This TCR beta chain was identified during a study of blood T cell repertoires in COVID-19. Across the whole study: The United States, Italy and Spain supplied acute and convalescent COVID-19 samples. Nucleic acid was either cDNA or gDNA, and it came from T cells, B-cell-depleted T cells, or PBMCs.

Trimming took 1 base from V and 0 from J, leaving 13 bases between them. The CDR3 spans 16 residues. In the authors' workflow: Reference gene primer amplification in the assay estimated nucleated cell counts. TCRdb's copy holds only in-frame clones and misses some; the assay was immunoSEQ multiplex PCR. That table is the source of V, J and clone size, and D and trimming were worked out from the DNA. The sample gives roughly 92,000 clones, approximately 80% of which show up once; 25% to 40% is in the top ten. The gene calls are TRBV23-1 and TRBJ2-7; D is unclear. TRBV23-1 is designated an ORF whose function remains uncertain. The source material was peripheral blood. This clonotype originated in a woman of 80 years or more with active or convalescent COVID-19. CDR3 coding DNA: TGCGCCAGCAGTCAATGGGCCCAGCCCTACTCCTACGAGCAGTACTTC. Its translation: CASSQWAQPYSYEQYF.